These 10 T cell receptor beta chains originate from one sample sequenced in a study of beta chain features in type 1 diabetes. Expressed TCRB transcripts got sequenced, as all isolated RNA was reverse transcribed. TCRdb keeps only in-frame clones here, not all; method: immunoSEQ multiplex PCR. The table includes roughly 500,000 clones, 9.5% to 12% detected once. The source material was naive CD4+ T cells from blood. Every receptor here comes from a woman aged 18-29 years in good health.

The sample holds a few counts of this clone. V and J are TRBV9 and TRBJ2-7; no reliable D call. The length of the CDR3 is 16 residues. V was shortened by 0 bases and J by 0 bases, with 13 bases between the two germline ends. From germline, CDR1 is SGDLS and CDR2 YYNGEE. The CDR3 DNA reads TGTGCCAGCAGCGTAGGGCCAGCGCGAAGCTCCTACGAGCAGTACTTC. It is translated as CASSVGPARSSYEQYF.

This clone was detected ten times or more. The J gene is TRBJ2-4, the V gene TRBV2, with TRBD1 matching 8 bases. J was trimmed by 16 bases and V by 7 bases; bases with no gene match: 12. Germline CDR1 is SNHLY and CDR2 is FYNNEI. This CDR3 spans 12 amino acids. CDR3 amino acids: CASTLERGQEYF. The CDR3 DNA is TGTGCCAGCACCCTCGAGAGGGGACAGGAATACTTC.

This clone was seen a handful of times. The gene calls are TRBV13 and TRBJ2-5, with 10 bases identical to TRBD1. There are 15 residues in the CDR3. Germline V CDR1 and CDR2: PRHDT, FYEKMQ (reference sequence). The junction had 8 bases not matched to a gene; V was cut back by 5 bases and J by 5 bases. The CDR3 sequence: CASSLKTGGRETQYF. The DNA for the CDR3 is TGTGCCAGCAGCCTAAAGACAGGGGGCAGGGAGACCCAGTACTTC.

This clone was detected a few times. This chain uses TRBV29-1 with TRBJ2-1; D uncertain. The CDR3 length is 12 residues. Germline V gene data show CDR1 as SQVTM and CDR2 as ANQGSEA. V dropped 3 bases and J dropped 7 bases, with 10 bases sitting between them. CDR3 in amino acids: CSVDEQLNEQFF. CDR3 bases: TGCAGCGTTGATGAACAGCTTAATGAGCAGTTCTTC.

The gene calls are TRBV7-9 and TRBJ2-7, with D uncertain. Germline V gene data show CDR1 as SEHNR and CDR2 as FQNEAQ (reference sequence). V was shortened by 3 bases and J by 4 bases, with 7 bases between the two germline ends. This CDR3 region has 12 residues. CDR3 coding DNA: TGTGCCAGCAGCTTCCTCTTATACGAGCAGTACTTC. It yields the protein CASSFLLYEQYF.

A few counts support this clone. The J gene is TRBJ1-5, the V gene TRBV5-6, with a possible D match to TRBD1 (5 bases). Germline CDR1 and CDR2: SGHDT and YYEEEE. The V and J ends lost 4 bases and 9 bases respectively, with 17 bases between them. This CDR3 spans 14 amino acids. The CDR3 reads CASSPGTEGWPQHF. In DNA form, the CDR3 reads TGTGCCAGCAGCCCCGGGACGGAGGGATGGCCCCAGCATTTT.

This clone was detected a few times. J is TRBJ2-7 and V is TRBV29-1; D may be TRBD1 or TRBD2 (5 bases each). The ends were cut back, 4 bases at V and 4 bases at J, with 20 bases in the middle. The CDR3 is made up of 15 amino acids. The V gene's germline CDR1 is SQVTM and CDR2 ANQGSEA. The CDR3 nucleotides are TGCAGCGTTGGAACCCGGGACGGCAGCGTGTACGAGCAGTACTTC. This encodes CSVGTRDGSVYEQYF.

This clone was counted only a few times. Additional DNA sequences in this sample encode the identical CDR3. This rearrangement joins TRBV7-2 to TRBJ2-5, with unresolved D. Germline CDR1 reads SGHTA; CDR2 reads FQGNSA. CDR3 length: 12 residues. CDR3 region: CASSSGWETQYF. The CDR3 bases are TGTGCGTCAAGCTCTGGATGGGAGACCCAGTACTTC.

This chain connects TRBV9 to TRBJ2-1, with 8 bases lining up with TRBD2. Germline-derived CDR1 and CDR2 are SGDLS and YYNGEE. The CDR3 has 16 amino acids. V shed 3 bases and J 4 bases; nucleotides not matched to a gene: 9. CDR3 protein: CASSAYSGRSYNEQFF. The CDR3 region has the DNA TGTGCCAGCAGCGCGTACAGCGGGAGATCGTACAATGAGCAGTTCTTC.

The V call is TRBV9, the J call TRBJ2-2, with 7 bases identical to TRBD2. The ends lost 3 bases at V and 0 bases at J; junction bases unmatched: 8. This CDR3 is built from 17 residues. Germline V lookup: CDR1 SGDLS, CDR2 YYNGEE. As DNA, the CDR3 is TGTGCCAGCAGCGCCTACACCGGGACTACGAACACCGGGGAGCTGTTTTTT. Translating it yields CASSAYTGTTNTGELFF.